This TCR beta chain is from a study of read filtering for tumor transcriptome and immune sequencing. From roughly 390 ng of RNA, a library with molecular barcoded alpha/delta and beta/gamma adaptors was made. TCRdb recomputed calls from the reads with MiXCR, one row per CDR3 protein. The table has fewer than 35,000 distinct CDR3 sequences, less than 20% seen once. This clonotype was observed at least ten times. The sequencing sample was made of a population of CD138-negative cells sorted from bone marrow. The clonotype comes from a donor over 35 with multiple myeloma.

The DNA of the CDR3 is TGTGCCAGCAGCCCTGGACTAGCGGGAGGGACAGATACGCAGTATTTT. Its protein product is CASSPGLAGGTDTQYF. The V and J genes are TRBV5-5 and TRBJ2-3, with 15 positions matching TRBD2. V lost 4 bases to trimming and J lost 3 bases; unmatched junction nucleotides: 3. The CDR3 is 16 amino acids. CDR1 is SGHKS, CDR2 YYEKEE, per germline (reference sequence).